Each of the 26 T cell receptor beta chains below was sequenced from the same sample in a study of CD8+ T cells in alopecia areata. Investigators isolated RNA and reverse transcribed it into cDNA to act as the sequencing template. Profiled with immunoSEQ multiplex PCR; TCRdb holds only in-frame clones, not every one. The sample gives more than 95,000 clones, about 50% of which show up once; more than 9% is in the top ten. The sample taken for sequencing was NKG2D-low CD8+ T cells sorted from blood. The receptors were gathered from a human donor with alopecia areata.

The gene calls are TRBV4-1 and TRBJ2-1, with D unclear. Trimming stripped 6 bases from V and 1 base from J, with 10 bases between. CDR3 length: 14 residues. Germline V lookup: CDR1 MGHRA, CDR2 YSYEKL. DNA for the CDR3: TGCGCCAGCAGTTTCGTGGGGTCCTACAATGAGCAGTTCTTC. This translates into CASSFVGSYNEQFF.

The chain joins TRBV6-5 to TRBJ2-7; no clear D. The CDR3 totals 11 residues. Trimming removed 2 bases from V and 7 bases from J, with 6 bases in between. Germline V gene data show CDR1 as MNHEY and CDR2 as SVGAGI. This CDR3 is CASSYGEEQYF. The CDR3 region has the DNA TGTGCCAGCAGTTACGGCGAGGAGCAGTACTTC.

V usage is TRBV29-1 and J usage is TRBJ1-2; 9 bases align to TRBD1. Germline V gene sequence: CDR1 SQVTM, CDR2 ANQGSEA. This CDR3 spans 12 amino acids. As DNA, the CDR3 is TGCAGTGCCCCCGGGACAGGGAATGGCTACACCTTC. Translated, it gives CSAPGTGNGYTF. Combining the CDR3 with reference TRBV29-1 and TRBJ1-2 gives the whole variable domain SAVISQKPSRDICQRGTSLTIQCQVDSQVTMMFWYRQQPGQSLTLIATANQGSEATYESGFVIDKFPISRPNLTFSTLTVSNMSPEDSSIYLCSAPGTGNGYTFGSGTRLTVV.

The chain joins TRBV7-9 to TRBJ2-3, with D maybe TRBD2 (6 bases). From germline, CDR1 is SEHNR and CDR2 FQNEAQ (reference sequence). This CDR3 spans 15 amino acids. The V and J ends lost 5 bases and 4 bases respectively, with 16 bases between them. The CDR3 coding sequence is TGTGCCAGCAGCCTGTCTGGGGGGTGGGCAGATACGCAGTATTTT. Its protein is CASSLSGGWADTQYF.

The chain combines TRBV28 with TRBJ2-7, with D uncertain. V dropped 11 bases and J dropped 2 bases, with 16 bases sitting between them. This CDR3 has 13 residues. Germline V gene lookup returns CDR1 MDHEN and CDR2 SYDVKM. CDR3 in amino acids: CAAMDPNTYEQYF. The CDR3 DNA sequence: TGTGCCGCCATGGACCCCAACACCTACGAGCAGTACTTC. The full variable domain, its missing parts supplied by reference TRBV28 and TRBJ2-7, is DVKVTQSSRYLVKRTGEKVFLECVQDMDHENMFWYRQDPGLGLRLIYFSYDVKMKEKGDIPEGYSVSREKKERFSLILESASTNQTSMYLCAAMDPNTYEQYFGPGTRLTVT.

V gene TRBV30 combines with J gene TRBJ2-7; perhaps TRBD2 as D (6 bases). V was clipped by 5 bases and J by 4 bases, with 15 bases between them. The germline CDR1 and CDR2 sequences are GTSNPN and SVGIG (reference sequence). The CDR3 runs 13 residues. The CDR3 nucleotides are TGTGCCTGGGATTACGCGGGGAATTACGAGCAGTACTTC. This translates into CAWDYAGNYEQYF.

This clone occurred once. The chain couples TRBV27 to TRBJ2-7, with 9 bases matching TRBD1. V gave up 6 bases and J gave up 2 bases; unmatched junction bases: 5. Germline V gene lookup returns CDR1 MNHEY and CDR2 SMNVEV (reference sequence). The CDR3 has 14 residues. The CDR3 spells CASRPGTGTYEQYF. The CDR3, as DNA: TGTGCCAGCAGGCCCGGGACAGGGACCTACGAGCAGTACTTC.

This chain connects TRBV30 to TRBJ2-5; the match to TRBD1 covers 7 bases. This CDR3 comprises 15 residues. CDR1 is GTSNPN, CDR2 SVGIG, per germline (reference sequence). With V trimmed by 5 bases and J by 0 bases, 9 bases remained unmatched. The CDR3 protein is CAWGEGTDNQETQYF. In DNA, the CDR3 is TGTGCCTGGGGTGAGGGGACAGACAACCAAGAGACCCAGTACTTC.

This sequence joins TRBV6-5 and TRBJ2-2; 7 nucleotides match TRBD1. V shed 4 bases, J shed 5 bases, and the junction held 4 bases outside the gene matches. Germline V gives CDR1 MNHEY, CDR2 SVGAGI. This CDR3 spans 14 amino acids. CDR3 sequence reads: CASSFAQGTGELFF. The DNA for the CDR3 is TGTGCCAGCAGTTTCGCACAGGGGACCGGGGAGCTGTTTTTT.

This clone was detected only a few times. Here the CDR3 DNA reads TGTGCCAGCAGTTACGAAGAACAAGAGACCCAGTACTTC. Its protein is CASSYEEQETQYF. This chain uses TRBV6-6 with TRBJ2-5; D remains ambiguous. The V and J ends lost 2 bases and 2 bases respectively, with 6 bases between them. The CDR3 has 13 amino acids. Germline V gives CDR1 MNHNY, CDR2 SVGAGI (reference sequence).

The chain links TRBV30 to TRBJ2-4; a possible D gene is TRBD1 (5 bases). The CDR3 totals 15 residues. Looked up from germline, CDR1 is GTSNPN and CDR2 is SVGIG (reference sequence). V dropped 5 bases and J dropped 8 bases, with 22 bases sitting between them. Written as DNA, the CDR3 is TGTGCCTGGGACCAGGGTGCTACCTCCAGTGACATTCAGTACTTC. It encodes CAWDQGATSSDIQYF.

This chain joins TRBV5-6 and TRBJ2-7, with TRBD1 matching over 7 bases. V shed 4 bases, J shed 5 bases, and the junction held 3 bases outside the gene matches. There are 12 residues in the CDR3. The V gene's germline CDR1 is SGHDT and CDR2 YYEEEE. CDR3 in amino acids: CASSPTGNEQYF. CDR3 DNA sequence: TGTGCCAGCAGCCCGACAGGGAACGAGCAGTACTTC.

V gene TRBV30 combines with J gene TRBJ2-7; D is perhaps TRBD1 (6 bases). From germline, CDR1 is GTSNPN and CDR2 SVGIG (reference sequence). The CDR3 loop spans 13 amino acids. Trimming removed 3 bases from V and 6 bases from J, with 15 bases in between. CDR3 loop: CAWRAYADSEQYF. As DNA, the CDR3 is TGTGCCTGGAGGGCCTATGCGGACAGCGAGCAGTACTTC.

This clone has more than one count but fewer than ten. The rearrangement uses TRBV4-2 and TRBJ1-1; the match to TRBD1 covers 9 bases. Trimming took 5 bases from V and 2 from J; bases not matched to a gene: 6. Germline V gene sequence: CDR1 LGHNA, CDR2 YNFKEQ. This CDR3 has 15 amino acids. The CDR3 region has the DNA TGTGCCAGCAGCAAAAGACAGGGGGAAAACACTGAAGCTTTCTTT. Amino acids: CASSKRQGENTEAFF.

The chain carries TRBV2 and TRBJ1-1; D is unclear. CDR3 length: 13 residues. The germline V gene encodes CDR1 SNHLY and CDR2 FYNNEI. V was pared by 6 bases and J by 2 bases, with 10 bases between. The CDR3 protein is CASSLGPNTEAFF. DNA for the CDR3: TGTGCCAGCAGCCTAGGACCAAACACTGAAGCTTTCTTT.

This chain uses TRBV4-1 with TRBJ2-7; D is uncertain. The CDR3 covers 13 residues. Germline CDR1 is MGHRA and CDR2 is YSYEKL. The germline V and J ends were trimmed by 1 base and 12 bases, with 16 bases remaining between them. The CDR3 loop is CASSQGLAAPRYF. In nucleotides, the CDR3 is TGCGCCAGCAGCCAAGGGTTGGCCGCGCCGAGGTACTTC.

The V and J genes are TRBV13 and TRBJ1-2, with a weak D call TRBD1 (6 bases). The V end lost 5 bases, the J end lost 0 bases, and 10 bases lay between the germline ends. The CDR3 sequence is 14 residues long. CDR1 is PRHDT, CDR2 FYEKMQ, per germline (reference sequence). CDR3 nucleotide sequence: TGTGCCAGCAGCCCCGGGACAACTAACTATGGCTACACCTTC. Amino acids: CASSPGTTNYGYTF.

Remarks on this clone: Germline and junction disagree at one end, which may indicate a read error. This sample also contains other DNA sequences that code for the same CDR3. This chain links TRBV30 with TRBJ2-7; 7 bases match TRBD1. Germline CDR1 is GTSNPN and CDR2 is SVGIG (reference sequence). This CDR3 contains 13 residues. CDR3 in DNA: TGTGCCTGGAGTGGGGACAGAACCTATGAGCAGTACTTC. Amino acid sequence: CAWSGDRTYEQYF.

This chain connects TRBV27 to TRBJ2-3; D is unresolved. This CDR3 has 14 amino acids. CDR1 is MNHEY, CDR2 SMNVEV, per germline (reference sequence). Trimming shortened V by 5 bases and J by 4 bases, and 13 bases separated the two germline ends. CDR3 protein: CASSHKRGADTQYF. CDR3 bases: TGTGCCAGCAGTCATAAGCGAGGTGCAGATACGCAGTATTTT.

This clone turned up a few times. The rearrangement uses TRBV9 and TRBJ1-5, with TRBD1 as a possible D gene (5 bases). This CDR3 contains 14 residues. Germline V gene data show CDR1 as SGDLS and CDR2 as YYNGEE. Trimming pared 0 bases from V and 5 bases from J, leaving 9 bases between. DNA for the CDR3: TGTGCCAGCAGCGTAGACGGGGGTTATCAGCCCCAGCATTTT. Translated: CASSVDGGYQPQHF.

This clone was picked up a small number of times. This chain links TRBV29-1 with TRBJ2-1; the match to TRBD2 covers 14 bases. The germline V gene has CDR1 SQVTM and CDR2 ANQGSEA. CDR3 length: 15 residues. The trim removed 6 bases at V and 9 bases at J, leaving 10 bases unmatched. The CDR3 bases are TGCAGCGTCGAGCAACGGGGACTAGCGGGAGTTGAGCAGTTCTTC. It specifies CSVEQRGLAGVEQFF.

This clone has a handful of counts. The chain combines TRBV7-2 with TRBJ2-3; D possibly corresponds to TRBD2 (6 bases). The CDR3 runs 15 residues. From germline, CDR1 is SGHTA and CDR2 FQGNSA. V lost 7 bases to trimming and J lost 4 bases, with 18 bases between them. This CDR3 is CASTAWDSGPDTQYF. The CDR3 region has the DNA TGTGCCAGCACCGCCTGGGACTCCGGCCCAGATACGCAGTATTTT.

Only a few counts were recorded for this clone. This chain links TRBV29-1 with TRBJ2-1; 10 positions agree with TRBD2. CDR3 length equals 15 residues. With 4 bases clipped from V and 4 bases from J, the junction kept 7 bases outside the gene matches. CDR1 and CDR2 from the germline V gene are SQVTM and ANQGSEA. The CDR3 loop is CSVALAGGGYNEQFF. Here the CDR3 DNA reads TGCAGCGTTGCCTTAGCGGGGGGCGGGTACAATGAGCAGTTCTTC.

The rearrangement links TRBV30 to TRBJ1-1; D unclear. Germline CDR1 GTSNPN, CDR2 SVGIG (reference sequence). The CDR3 loop spans 10 amino acids. The ends were cut back, 6 bases at V and 5 bases at J, with 7 bases in the middle. CDR3 sequence (DNA): TGTGCCTGCCCAGCGACTGAAGCTTTCTTT. This gives the protein CACPATEAFF.

This rearrangement joins TRBV27 to TRBJ2-7; TRBD1 agrees at 8 bases. The germline gives CDR1 MNHEY, CDR2 SMNVEV (reference sequence). V was pared by 5 bases and J by 6 bases, with 15 bases of the junction left unmatched. The CDR3 is made up of 16 amino acids. The CDR3, as DNA: TGTGCCAGCAGTCCAATCTCAGGGGGCGCATGGGCCGAGCAGTACTTC. This codes for CASSPISGGAWAEQYF.

The chain employs TRBV29-1 and TRBJ2-1; D uncertain. This CDR3 spans 13 amino acids. Germline V lookup: CDR1 SQVTM, CDR2 ANQGSEA. The germline V and J ends were trimmed by 1 base and 1 base, with 5 bases remaining between them. The CDR3 region is CSVEGWSYNEQFF. The CDR3, as DNA: TGCAGCGTTGAAGGGTGGTCCTACAATGAGCAGTTCTTC.